The 9 T cell receptor beta chains given below trace back to one sample, sequenced in a study of blood T cell repertoires in COVID-19. Measured with immunoSEQ multiplex PCR; TCRdb has only the in-frame clones, and not every one. This sample has 300,000 to 450,000 clones, with less than 85% found just once. Sequencing was carried out using peripheral blood. The receptors here all came from a woman aged 18 to 35 with acute or convalescent COVID-19.

The chain combines TRBV12-5 with TRBJ2-5, with 11 bases lining up with TRBD1. After removal of 6 bases from V and 4 bases from J, the junction contained 10 bases not matched to a gene. The CDR3 sequence is 16 residues long. Germline assignment: CDR1 LGHNT and CDR2 FRNRAP. CDR3 loop: CASGTDRGLIVETQYF. CDR3 bases: TGTGCTAGTGGCACGGACAGGGGGCTGATAGTAGAGACCCAGTACTTC.

The chain combines TRBV6-5 with TRBJ2-1; 10 nucleotides match TRBD2. The germline V gene has CDR1 MNHEY and CDR2 SVGAGI. V shed 8 bases and J 10 bases; nucleotides not matched to a gene: 8. CDR3 length: 13 residues. The CDR3 bases are TGTGCCAGCGCGCCTAGCGGGAGTCAGGAGCAGTTCTTC. Its translation: CASAPSGSQEQFF.

The rearrangement joins TRBV5-4 to TRBJ2-2; D possibly corresponds to TRBD2 (6 bases). Germline-derived CDR1 and CDR2 are SGHNT and YYREEE (reference sequence). V dropped 4 bases and J dropped 1 base, with 14 bases sitting between them. The CDR3 sequence is 16 residues long. CDR3 amino acids: CASSPLGGRNTGELFF. Here the CDR3 DNA reads TGTGCCAGCAGCCCCCTCGGGGGACGGAACACCGGGGAGCTGTTTTTT.

The chain has TRBV6-5 and TRBJ2-7, with D maybe TRBD1 (6 bases). The V gene lost 2 bases and the J gene lost 0 bases, with 8 bases spanning the gap. Germline V gives CDR1 MNHEY, CDR2 SVGAGI. The CDR3 has 14 residues. In nucleotides, the CDR3 is TGTGCCAGCAGTTACCAGGGGAGCTCCTACGAGCAGTACTTC. It translates to CASSYQGSSYEQYF.

This clone was recorded only once. The CDR3 sequence: CASSSGGAGELFF. As DNA, the CDR3 is TGCGCCAGCAGCTCTGGGGGGGCCGGGGAGCTGTTTTTT. This sequence joins TRBV5-1 and TRBJ2-2; 7 bases match TRBD2. The CDR3 has 13 residues. Trimming at V came to 3 bases and at J to 6 bases, leaving 2 bases not matched to a gene. CDR1 and CDR2 from the germline V gene are SGHRS and YFSETQ.

The table lists this clone with a few counts. CDR3 sequence reads: CATLTSTIEKLAYNEQFF. CDR3 nucleotide sequence: TGTGCCACCCTAACTAGCACAATAGAAAAACTCGCCTACAATGAGCAGTTCTTC. The chain has TRBV11-2 and TRBJ2-1; TRBD2 might be the D (6 bases). The V and J ends lost 10 bases and 2 bases respectively, with 27 bases between them. The germline CDR1 and CDR2 sequences are SGHAT and FQNNGV. The CDR3 is 18 amino acids.

The chain couples TRBV5-6 to TRBJ2-2; possibly TRBD1 for D (5 bases). Germline CDR1 reads SGHDT; CDR2 reads YYEEEE. The germline V and J ends were trimmed by 3 bases and 6 bases, with 6 bases remaining between them. The CDR3 length is 12 residues. CDR3 in amino acids: CASSWGSGELFF. The CDR3 DNA reads TGTGCCAGCAGCTGGGGCTCCGGGGAGCTGTTTTTT. Full variable domain (rest looked up from reference TRBV5-6 and TRBJ2-2): DAGVTQSPTHLIKTRGQQVTLRCSPKSGHDTVSWYQQALGQGPQFIFQYYEEEERQRGNFPDRFSGHQFPNYSSELNVNALLLGDSALYLCASSWGSGELFFGEGSRLTVL.

This chain connects TRBV7-6 to TRBJ1-2, with 8 nucleotides matching TRBD1. CDR1 and CDR2 from the germline V gene are SGHVS and FNYEAQ. Losses at the gene ends were 2 bases for V and 7 bases for J; bases not matched to a gene: 9. The CDR3 consists of 15 residues. For the CDR3, the DNA is TGTGCCAGCAGCTTATTCAGGGGGCGTCGGTTTGGCTACACCTTC. Translating it yields CASSLFRGRRFGYTF.

The V call is TRBV7-9, the J call TRBJ1-4; TRBD1 matches at 7 bases. V gave up 5 bases and J gave up 4 bases; unmatched junction bases: 4. CDR3 length equals 14 residues. Germline values: CDR1 SEHNR, CDR2 FQNEAQ (reference sequence). This CDR3 reads CASSAGQSNEKLFF. In DNA, the CDR3 is TGTGCCAGCAGCGCGGGACAGAGTAATGAAAAACTGTTTTTT.